The present T cell receptor beta chain was sequenced within a study of regulatory T cells in long-lasting Graves disease (dated by TCRdb to about 2021). Study-level background: Newly diagnosed Graves' disease patients had taken antithyroid drugs for less than 3 months. Persistent Graves' disease patients were compared with newly diagnosed Graves' disease patients by peripheral blood TCR sequencing and RNA sequencing. The study was registered as a clinical trial and conducted in China. A total of about 35 samples underwent TCR sequencing, from some 13 patients with persistent Graves' disease and approximately 20 patients with newly diagnosed Graves' disease.

This clonotype was detected many times. Which antigen it targets is not known. The input lacks base qualities; no much larger clone sits a single base away. In the paper's terms, the time point label means: newly diagnosed GD, antithyroid drugs for less than 3 months. RNA was extracted from PBMCs in TRIzol for both TCR sequencing and RNA sequencing. Graves' disease was diagnosed according to American Thyroid Association guidelines. The patients came from an endocrinology department in Xi'an, China. Each patient gave 8.5 to 9.5 milliliters of peripheral blood, collected in an EDTA anticoagulant tube. Ficoll Paque Plus density gradient separation was used to isolate PBMCs, and no additional T cell sorting was done. An Agilent 2100 Bioanalyzer and agarose gel were used to check RNA quality, while a NanoDrop 2000 measured RNA concentration. Overall study results and their limits: Lower TCR Shannon entropy and fewer highly expanded clones were observed in persistent Graves' disease patients than in newly diagnosed patients, which suggested clonal expansion. Only peripheral blood was studied, because thyroid tissue, the primary lesion, was inaccessible. Sequencing and analysis were restricted to the TCR beta chain. Preferential use of TRBV28, TRBJ1-2 and TRBJ2-5 was observed in persistent disease, whereas TRBV20-1 and TRBJ2-1 were favored in newly diagnosed disease. Patients with persistent disease shared more public clonotypes (approximately 2,500) than newly diagnosed patients did (around 980). The small sample size was acknowledged by the authors as a limitation that may reduce accuracy.

There are 13 amino acids in the CDR3, from cysteine to phenylalanine inclusive. Here the CDR3 DNA is all that survives: 39 bases in frame from base 1. Trimming at the junction amounts to 10 bases on V and 1 base on J, and the germline ends lie 10 bases apart. The germline V gene gives CDR1 as SGHAT and CDR2 as FQNNGV. Library construction relied on multiplex PCR. The reads were generated on an Illumina HiSeq 4000. CDR3 regions were amplified by Arm-PCR with iRepertoire HTBI primers to construct TCR beta libraries. PCR products were gel purified before sequencing. Per the authors' processing: Across samples, roughly 60 TRBV and approximately 15 TRBJ segments were identified and used for gene usage analysis of CDR3 amino acid clonotypes. Filtered high-quality paired reads were merged into contigs using COPE and FqMerger. BLAST was used to align contigs to the IMGT TRBV, TRBD and TRBJ reference genes, and CDR3 was defined following IMGT. Any clonotype with a frequency above 0.1% was classified as a highly expanded clone. Repertoire diversity was measured by Shannon entropy, and V-J evenness by the Gini coefficient. Clonotypes shared by more than one individual were considered public. TCRdb cleaned the public reads at Q25 with fastp, built clones with MiXCR and kept in-frame beta chains. Rows matching on CDR3 protein sequence are summarized as one entry with the most common DNA and genes. The V and J calls, along with clone size, are taken from TCRdb and not from the paper's own processing. The sample table contains roughly 510,000 distinct CDR3 sequences; only one count was recorded for about 16% of them. The top ten constitute 12% of the sample.

The sample also formed part of further work on T cells in Graves' hyperthyroidism and ophthalmopathy. The other study reports the following: Stable Graves' hyperthyroidism was defined as no progression to ophthalmopathy during 18 months of follow-up. Hyperthyroidism patients were aged 18 to 65 years and newly diagnosed, with disease duration of less than 2 months. The study excluded patients with uncontrolled infections, other autoimmune diseases, pregnancy or lactation. Diagnoses relied on clinical symptoms, serum thyroxine and TRAb, thyroid ultrasound and orbital computed tomography. The TCR CDR3 was subjected to a first round of RT-PCR using the HTBI primer set and the Qiagen OneStep RT-PCR kit. Blood samples also contained most of the expanded thyroid clonotypes (frequency above 0.001), which suggests that blood repertoires may reflect thyroid immune responses. Ophthalmopathy was separated from stable hyperthyroidism by a 13 V-J signature model, with around 90% sensitivity and about 81% specificity obtained in cross-validation and 80%/75% obtained in testing. In validation, the model predicted progression to ophthalmopathy with 55% to 71% sensitivity and 72.22% specificity, a median of 6.5 months before onset. TCR V-J signatures able to tell the groups apart were searched for in a discovery cohort of 95 or so patients, of whom more than 40 had Graves' ophthalmopathy and around 57 had stable Graves' hyperthyroidism. An independent validation cohort of under 20 hyperthyroidism patients and roughly 16 patients who later progressed to ophthalmopathy tested prospective prediction of ophthalmopathy. For training and testing, the 80 to 100 patients in the discovery cohort were randomly divided in a 7:3 ratio. In six Graves' hyperthyroidism patients, the study also compared T-cell repertoires from thyroid tissue with T-cell repertoires from blood. Following sampling, methimazole starting at 30 mg daily was given to hyperthyroidism patients, and high-dose intravenous methylprednisolone was given to ophthalmopathy patients. The libraries were constructed in a second round of multiplex PCR and then size-selected and purified. Libraries were sequenced paired-end with 100 bp reads on an Illumina HiSeq2000. SOAPnuke was used to process the raw data, removing reads that contained adapters or uncalled bases, had a mean Phred below 15, or lacked an exact match to the constant primer or identifier. COPE v1.2.5 was used to merge high-quality paired reads, and clonotypes were defined as unique nucleotide sequences. MiTCR v1.1 was used to align the clonotypes against IMGT TRBV, TRBD and TRBJ reference segments. Only V-J combinations with frequency above 0.0001, covering 99.2% of repertoires, were analysed. The TCS score was defined as the ratio of F50 (clonal expansion) to E x V (chaos), calculated using BLOSUM62-based TCRdist between CDR3 peptides within each V-J. Welch's t-statistics and random forest reduced several hundred V-J features to some 14, which were used in a naive Bayes classifier (R e1071). No statistical method was used to fix the sample size in advance, and group allocation was not hidden from the investigators. The paper describes TCR Vbeta CDR3 sequencing of about 140 peripheral blood samples, made up of 43 ophthalmopathy patients, more than 70 hyperthyroidism patients and 17 progressor patients.

Sequencing was performed on peripheral blood mononuclear cells (PBMCs), taken at new diagnosis, from a patient treated with antithyroid drugs. This chain is built from TRBV11-2 and TRBJ2-2; TRBD1 is a weak D gene call, 6 bases matching. This clonotype was sampled from a man aged 18 to 30 with Graves disease. Donor details come from another sample of the same person, matched by shared clones. For the CDR3, the sequence is CATRTENTGELFF. The DNA is as follows: TGTGCCACCCGGACAGAGAACACCGGGGAGCTGTTTTTT.